This T cell receptor beta chain is from a study of shared clonotypes between healthy human individuals. Assay used: immunoSEQ multiplex PCR; TCRdb lists only in-frame clones, some missing. The sample yields 1.5 million to 1.9 million clones, 95% to 99% seen once. Concerning this clone itself: Other DNA sequences in this sample translate to the same CDR3.

CDR1 and CDR2 (germline): SGDLS, YYNGEE. V trimming: 0 bases; J trimming: 5 bases; junction bases outside the gene matches: 4. The CDR3 totals 15 residues. Material: naive CD4+ T cells sorted from blood. Described subset: CD45RA+ positively selected. This TCR derives from a man in his thirties or forties in good health. This sequence joins TRBV9 and TRBJ2-2; 7 bases line up with TRBD2. Here the CDR3 DNA reads TGTGCCAGCAGCGTAGGCGGGAGTCCTACCGGGGAGCTGTTTTTT. Residues: CASSVGGSPTGELFF.